This is a list of T cell receptor beta chains from one sample in a study of lymphopenia after photon versus proton radiotherapy. The method was immunoSEQ multiplex PCR; TCRdb's version includes in-frame clones alone and lacks a portion of them. This table has approximately 150,000 clones, approximately 86% appearing once. Sequenced material: peripheral blood, taken from a patient treated with photon-based radiotherapy. Every receptor here comes from a man aged 50 to 59 with gastric cancer. Each CDR3 is given with its conserved first and last residue. Some rows mark clone size as missing; the rest say once, few, many or name a class of expanded clone.

V	size	J	CDR3
TRBV30	once	TRBJ2-5	CAWSVGGQETQYF
TRBV11-2	.	TRBJ2-3	CASSLVGRLTDTQYF
TRBV6-5	.	TRBJ1-4	CASSYTPVRPNEKLFF
TRBV5-1	.	TRBJ1-1	CASSSRVETEAFF
TRBV5-1	.	TRBJ1-4	CASRRTATNEKLFF
TRBV27	.	TRBJ2-7	CASSRDRASYEQYF
TRBV21-1	.	TRBJ1-3	CASSKVSISGNTIYF
TRBV30	.	TRBJ2-6	CASQTSGANVLTF
TRBV5-1	.	TRBJ1-1	CASSLAPGTPNTEAFF
TRBV21-1	few	TRBJ1-1	CASRTKQGVDTEAFF
TRBV6-5	.	TRBJ2-1	CASSSGMLVVDEQFF
TRBV28	.	TRBJ2-7	CATNRRDRVFF
TRBV30	.	TRBJ2-2	CAWGRTSGRAGELFF
TRBV5-6	.	TRBJ2-4	CASSLANAGPNIQYF
TRBV11-1	.	TRBJ2-7	CASSYLGLPSYEQYF
TRBV5-1	.	TRBJ2-6	CASKFRLAPTSANVLTF
TRBV30	.	TRBJ2-7	CAWSSNQLYEQYF
TRBV5-5	.	TRBJ2-7	CASSPPGLAAYEQYF
TRBV6-1	few	TRBJ1-3	CASSQDYSGNTIYF
TRBV5-1	.	TRBJ1-3	CASSSGSGNTIYF
TRBV2	.	TRBJ2-3	CASSPTTDTQYF
TRBV19	.	TRBJ1-2	CASSIRGMQGYTF
TRBV27	.	TRBJ1-2	CASAKQGSYTF
TRBV5-4	.	TRBJ2-5	CASSLNTGGGETQYF
TRBV19	.	TRBJ2-1	CASHKTGQGAGEQFF
TRBV27	few	TRBJ1-3	CASSYRVGNTIYF
TRBV28	once	TRBJ2-3	CASSYRKREVPYF
TRBV7-9	once	TRBJ2-7	CASSDGLAVSYEQYF
TRBV30	once	TRBJ2-5	CAWSIQGYETQYF
TRBV28	.	TRBJ2-7	CASSYPSSYEQYF
TRBV19	.	TRBJ1-2	CASRRVDYGYTF
TRBV27	once	TRBJ1-2	CASSLAGGVGYGYTF
TRBV9	.	TRBJ2-1	CASSVAGLAEGYNEQFF
TRBV7-9	.	TRBJ2-3	CASSSQTGRGTDTQYF
TRBV11-2	once	TRBJ2-1	CASSLGLGGGSSYNEQFF
TRBV16	.	TRBJ2-5	CASSQNTQETQYF
TRBV5-8	.	TRBJ1-2	CASSPGKGIKGDGYTF
TRBV5-4	.	TRBJ2-7	CASSLAGSFYEQYF
TRBV30	.	TRBJ2-7	CAWSRGQGSYEQYF